This T cell receptor beta chain is drawn from a study of blood T cell repertoires in COVID-19. Study overall: COVID-19 samples from acute and convalescent phases originated in the United States, Italy and Spain.

Looked up from germline, CDR1 is SGHRS and CDR2 is YFSETQ. V shed 0 bases, J shed 6 bases, and the junction held 7 bases outside the gene matches. The CDR3 extends over 16 amino acids. Sequenced by immunoSEQ multiplex PCR; TCRdb stores in-frame clones only, minus some. This sample has around 220,000 clones, with 84% found just once. The receptor comes from a woman aged 40 to 50 who had recovered from COVID-19. Sequenced sample: PBMCs or T cells enriched from blood (not recorded which). The genes are TRBV5-1 and TRBJ1-1; 11 bases map to TRBD1. The CDR3 nucleotides read TGCGCCAGCAGCTTGGCCGGACAGGGGGCCTTTTCTGAAGCTTTCTTT. It specifies CASSLAGQGAFSEAFF.